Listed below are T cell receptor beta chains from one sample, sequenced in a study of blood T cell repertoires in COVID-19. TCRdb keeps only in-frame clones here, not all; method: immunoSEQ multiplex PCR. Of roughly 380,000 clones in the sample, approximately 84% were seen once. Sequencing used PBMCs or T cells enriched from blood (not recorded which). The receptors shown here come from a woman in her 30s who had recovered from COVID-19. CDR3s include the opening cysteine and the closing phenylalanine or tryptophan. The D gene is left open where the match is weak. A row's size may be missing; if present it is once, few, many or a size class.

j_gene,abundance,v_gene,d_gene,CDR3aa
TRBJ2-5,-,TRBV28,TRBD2,CASTPGGGRGQETQYF
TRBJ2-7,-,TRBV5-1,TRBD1,CASSGPGQGPYEQYF
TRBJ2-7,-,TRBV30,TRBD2,CAWTTSADYEQYF
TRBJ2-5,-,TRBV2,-,CASREWDRGATQYF
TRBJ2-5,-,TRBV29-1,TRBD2,CSVVLAGETQYF
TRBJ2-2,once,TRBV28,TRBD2,CASSFWGRGNTGELFF
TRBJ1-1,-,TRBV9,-,CASSPRTDTGTEAFF
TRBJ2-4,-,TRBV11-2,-,CASSFMGADIQYF
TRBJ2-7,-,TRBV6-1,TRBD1,CASTRGPLSEQYF
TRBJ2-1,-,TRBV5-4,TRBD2,CASSPEGGGNYNEQFF
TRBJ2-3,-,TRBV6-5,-,CASTPPGARTDTQYF
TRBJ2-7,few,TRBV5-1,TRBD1,CASSRQGTYEQYF
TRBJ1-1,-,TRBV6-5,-,CASSYSRVNTEAFF
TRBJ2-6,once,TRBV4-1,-,CASSQVETSGANVLTF
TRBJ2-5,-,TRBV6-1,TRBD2,CASSDGLAGGETQYF
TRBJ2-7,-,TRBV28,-,CASSRRDPYEQYF